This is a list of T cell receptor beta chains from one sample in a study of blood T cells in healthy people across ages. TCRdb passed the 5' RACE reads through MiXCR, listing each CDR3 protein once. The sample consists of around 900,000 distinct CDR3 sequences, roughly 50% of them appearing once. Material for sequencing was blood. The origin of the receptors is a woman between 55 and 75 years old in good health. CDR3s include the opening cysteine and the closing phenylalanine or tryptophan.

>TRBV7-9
CASSLEGEWDTQYF
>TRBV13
CASSQGRLAPNYEQYF
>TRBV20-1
CSARDLPRSYNEQFF
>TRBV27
CASSLLSSGSFKYF
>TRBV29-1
CSVEGGQGADYEQYF
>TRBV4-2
CASSRTTPSDTNTGELFF
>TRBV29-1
CSAGRSNEQFF
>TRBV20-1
CSAPGTSNYGYTF
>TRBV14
CASSQDSRTSGTYEQYF
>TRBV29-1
CSVEDRGWADTQYF
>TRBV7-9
CASSLGTFSPYEQYF
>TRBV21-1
CASSKSEKTGLAVYNEQFF
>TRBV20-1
CSALGAGGTDTQYF
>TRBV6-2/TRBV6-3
CASSYFLGQGGPYEQYF
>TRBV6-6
CASSYGGRDYEQFF
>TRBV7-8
CASSPRLGQGAIDEQYF
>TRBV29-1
CSGAGTSGNLNNEQFF
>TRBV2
CASSLQGSNVLTF
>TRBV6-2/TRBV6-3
CASSQDSSRKLFF
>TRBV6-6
CASSDTLAGDGYTF
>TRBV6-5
CASSYRGTGTYEQYF
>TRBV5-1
CASTESNYGYTF
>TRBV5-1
CASSWEISSYEQYF
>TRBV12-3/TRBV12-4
CASSFQDRGTYEQYF
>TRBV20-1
CSARGLAEWYEQYF
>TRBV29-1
CSAAGTPSSYEQYF
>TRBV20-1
CSARDTGGSTYEQYF
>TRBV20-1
CSATAASASYEQYF
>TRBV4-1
CASSQVWDRGSSRANVLTF
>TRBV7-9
CASSLDLTSYNEQYF
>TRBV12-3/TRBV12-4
CASSPLTGTSINEQFF
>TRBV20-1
CSATPHRGSNQPQHF
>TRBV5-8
CASSLLGLALNEQFF
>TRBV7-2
CASSPNRALSTDTQYF
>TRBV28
CASSRSTSGRAPEQYF
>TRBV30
CAWVHTEAFF
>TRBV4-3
CASSQDPTDTQYF
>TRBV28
CASSLLQGVYYGYTF
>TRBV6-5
CASSYSRQGIGEQYF
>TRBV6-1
CASSGLVTQYF
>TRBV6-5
CASSYSGTGGSGNTIYF
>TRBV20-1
CSASRHSSQTQYF
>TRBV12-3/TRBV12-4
CASSAGLVGSSYEQYF
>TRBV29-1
CSAQERGTEQYF
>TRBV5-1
CASSYASAPKGETQYF
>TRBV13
CASSSFLAGVSQDTQYF
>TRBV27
CASSRRLAGEVGNEQFF
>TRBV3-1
CASSPGTVNQPQHF
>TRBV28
CASTVGTTYEQYF
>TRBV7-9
CASSTRYGYTF
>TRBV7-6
CASSLRAETQYF
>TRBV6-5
CASSSRELFF
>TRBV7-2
CASSLVPTGGEQYF